The clone carrying this TCR beta chain appeared many times. Its antigen is currently unknown. The CDR3 loop spans 13 amino acids. Trimming left V 7 bases short and J 7 bases short, with 13 bases between. Germline V lookup: CDR1 PRHDT, CDR2 FYEKMQ (reference sequence). This entry comes from a study of T cells in Graves' hyperthyroidism and ophthalmopathy. Amplified TCR beta CDR3 regions derived from RNA transcripts. Initially, a first-round RT-PCR of the TCR CDR3 employed the HTBI primer set. TCRdb called the multiplex PCR reads again in MiXCR, with one record for every CDR3 protein. This repertoire shows some 760,000 distinct CDR3 sequences, 12% to 15% found once; its top ten account for about 10%. Over 9 ml of fresh peripheral blood supplied the PBMCs. Study-wide points: Blood also contained most expanded thyroid clonotypes above 0.001. For ophthalmopathy, model prediction preceded onset by a median 6.5 months.

The material sequenced was blood. The chain recombines TRBV13 with TRBJ2-2; D gene ambiguous. This receptor was obtained from a woman aged 18-29 years with Graves' hyperthyroidism. CDR3 DNA: TGTGCCAGCACCCCTCCCCCGGGCGGGGAGCTGTTTTTT. Protein: CASTPPPGGELFF.